The 23 T cell receptor beta chains reported below all come from one sample, sequenced in a study of identical twins. TCRdb independently ran MiXCR on the 5' RACE reads; one entry per CDR3 protein. The data show about 530,000 distinct CDR3 sequences, under 25% seen once. The same data also contributed to another study, on yellow fever vaccine responses in identical twins.

Sequenced: CD4+ T cells sorted from blood. The origin of the receptors is a woman under 30 in good health.

In this sample, this clonotype turned up once. The chain has TRBV5-5 and TRBJ2-1, with D tentatively TRBD2 (7 bases). The germline V gene encodes CDR1 SGHKS and CDR2 YYEKEE (reference sequence). Between the trimmed V and J ends, which lost 4 bases and 4 bases, there was a span of 15 bases. The CDR3 is made up of 15 amino acids. CDR3 nucleotides: TGTGCCAGCAGCCCCGCGGGGGCGCCGTACAATGAGCAGTTCTTC. Protein: CASSPAGAPYNEQFF.

The genes are TRBV3-1 and TRBJ2-1; 13 nucleotides align to TRBD2. The CDR3 is 15 residues long. The V gene end was trimmed by 4 bases and the J gene end by 10 bases; junction bases not matched to a gene: 7. CDR1 is LGHDT, CDR2 YNNKEL, per germline (reference sequence). Written as DNA, the CDR3 is TGTGCCAGCAGCCGGGGACTAGCGGGAACTCAGGAGCAGTTCTTC. Amino acid sequence: CASSRGLAGTQEQFF.

The chain has TRBV10-3 and TRBJ1-2, with D perhaps matching TRBD1 (6 bases). Trimming took 7 bases from V and 13 from J, leaving 22 bases between them. The CDR3 totals 13 residues. Germline loops: CDR1 ENHRY, CDR2 SYGVKD. CDR3 loop: CAINPGTTSSCTF. The CDR3 nucleotides read TGTGCCATCAATCCCGGGACAACCTCTAGTTGCACCTTC.

In this sample, this clonotype turned up a few times. The gene calls are TRBV24-1 and TRBJ2-3, with D possibly being TRBD2 (6 bases). This CDR3 contains 14 residues. CDR1 is KGHDR and CDR2 is SFDVKD in the germline V gene. V shed 3 bases and J shed 2 bases, with 8 bases lying between them. This CDR3 is CATSDPDYTDTQYF. The CDR3 DNA follows: TGTGCCACCAGTGATCCGGACTACACAGATACGCAGTATTTT.

This clonotype showed up just a few times. The chain links TRBV3-1 to TRBJ1-1, with D unresolved. Germline CDR1 LGHDT, CDR2 YNNKEL (reference sequence). Trimming cost V 0 bases and J 5 bases, with 7 bases left between them. The CDR3 has 13 amino acids. Here the CDR3 DNA reads TGTGCCAGCAGCCAAGAGGAATATACTGAAGCTTTCTTT. Its protein is CASSQEEYTEAFF.

This rearrangement joins TRBV5-1 to TRBJ2-2, with 11 bases fitting TRBD2. This CDR3 has 16 amino acids. CDR1 and CDR2 from the germline V gene are SGHRS and YFSETQ. The J segment lost 3 bases and the V segment lost 1 base, leaving 2 bases of the junction unmatched. CDR3 region: CASSLTSGRDTGELFF. The DNA of the CDR3 is TGCGCCAGCAGCTTGACTAGCGGGAGAGACACCGGGGAGCTGTTTTTT.

This clonotype occurred a few times. The chain links TRBV29-1 to TRBJ2-1; TRBD2 agrees at 7 bases. Germline assignment: CDR1 SQVTM and CDR2 ANQGSEA. This CDR3 contains 15 residues. With V trimmed by 0 bases and J by 3 bases, 5 bases remained unmatched. CDR3 residues: CSVEEGRGGYNEQFF. The DNA of the CDR3 is TGCAGCGTTGAAGAGGGACGCGGGGGCTACAATGAGCAGTTCTTC.

This clonotype was seen only a few times. The chain uses TRBV28 and TRBJ2-2; D uncertain. Germline V gives CDR1 MDHEN, CDR2 SYDVKM. CDR3 length equals 15 residues. V was clipped by 4 bases and J by 3 bases, with 12 bases between them. The CDR3 loop reads CASSWGRAYTGELFF. As DNA, the CDR3 is TGTGCCAGCAGTTGGGGAAGGGCCTACACCGGGGAGCTGTTTTTT.

The chain employs TRBV6-5 and TRBJ2-7, with a tentative D call TRBD2 (6 bases). The germline V and J ends were trimmed by 4 bases and 7 bases, with 20 bases remaining between them. CDR1 is MNHEY, CDR2 SVGAGI, per germline. The CDR3 is made up of 15 amino acids. The CDR3 here is CASSWGGRGPSEQYF. For the CDR3, the DNA is TGTGCCAGCAGTTGGGGCGGGCGGGGACCGAGTGAGCAGTACTTC.

The chain carries TRBV20-1 and TRBJ1-5; the D is unclear. This CDR3 region has 15 residues. Deletions cut 3 bases from V and 2 bases from J, with 14 bases between. Germline CDR1 DFQATT, CDR2 SNEGSKA (reference sequence). The CDR3 coding sequence is TGCAGTGCTAGCGCGGGTGGTTGGGGCAATCAGCCCCAGCATTTT. It is translated as CSASAGGWGNQPQHF.

This clonotype was counted between two and nine times. The chain recombines TRBV20-1 with TRBJ2-2, with D hard to call. CDR3 length: 14 amino acids. The ends were cut back, 0 bases at V and 3 bases at J, with 8 bases in the middle. CDR1 is DFQATT and CDR2 is SNEGSKA in the germline V gene (reference sequence). The CDR3 DNA is TGCAGTGCTAGAGATCACGGGTACACCGGGGAGCTGTTTTTT. It specifies CSARDHGYTGELFF.

This clonotype was counted between two and nine times. The chain recombines TRBV11-2 with TRBJ2-1; 7 nucleotides match TRBD2. The CDR3 extends over 17 amino acids. Germline V gene sequence: CDR1 SGHAT, CDR2 FQNNGV. Losses at the gene ends were 7 bases for V and 4 bases for J; bases not matched to a gene: 16. The CDR3 DNA reads TGTGCCAGCACCCAGAAGACCACGGGGGGTGCTTACAATGAGCAGTTCTTC. It encodes CASTQKTTGGAYNEQFF.

This clonotype appeared a few times. This rearrangement joins TRBV10-3 to TRBJ1-1; D remains ambiguous. Germline V CDR1 and CDR2: ENHRY, SYGVKD. CDR3 length equals 13 residues. Trimming removed 3 bases at V and 10 bases at J, with 15 bases between. In DNA form, the CDR3 reads TGTGCCATCAGTGATCCTGCCCCCCCTAGAGCTTTCTTT. Protein: CAISDPAPPRAFF.

This clonotype was counted ten times or more. The V gene is TRBV20-1, the J gene TRBJ1-2; D is uncertain. There are 12 residues in the CDR3. The V gene's germline CDR1 is DFQATT and CDR2 SNEGSKA (reference sequence). With 6 bases removed from V and 5 bases from J, the gap between germline ends came to 13 bases. The CDR3 coding sequence is TGCAGTGCGACCGGGAACCCATATGGCTACACCTTC. Its protein product is CSATGNPYGYTF.

The chain employs TRBV20-1 and TRBJ2-2; the match to TRBD2 covers 11 bases. The CDR3 covers 13 residues. Per germline, CDR1 DFQATT and CDR2 SNEGSKA (reference sequence). V dropped 6 bases and J dropped 3; count of bases not matched to a gene: 0. The CDR3 DNA is TGCAGTGCGACTAGCGGGGACACCGGGGAGCTGTTTTTT. It translates to CSATSGDTGELFF.

This clonotype has a handful of counts. The chain combines TRBV20-1 with TRBJ2-7, with D uncertain. The CDR3 sequence is 14 residues long. CDR1 DFQATT and CDR2 SNEGSKA come from the germline V gene (reference sequence). V lost 1 base and J lost 6, with 16 bases in between. The CDR3 bases are TGCAGTGCTAGAGCCCTGGCCGGCTCCCTCGAGCAGTACTTC. This translates into CSARALAGSLEQYF.

V and J are TRBV5-8 and TRBJ2-1; the D is unclear. Germline CDR1 is SGHTS and CDR2 is YDEGEE. V dropped 4 bases and J dropped 6 bases, with 14 bases sitting between them. The CDR3 totals 14 residues. In DNA form, the CDR3 reads TGTGCCAGCAGCCAGAGAACCCACCTCAATGAGCAGTTCTTC. This encodes CASSQRTHLNEQFF. Full variable domain (rest looked up from reference TRBV5-8 and TRBJ2-1): EAGVTQSPTHLIKTRGQQATLRCSPISGHTSVYWYQQALGLGLQFLLWYDEGEERNRGNFPPRFSGRQFPNYSSELNVNALELEDSALYLCASSQRTHLNEQFFGPGTRLTVL.

This clonotype occurred a few times. The V call is TRBV15, the J call TRBJ1-1, with 8 positions matching TRBD1. The V gene's germline CDR1 is LNHNV and CDR2 YYDKDF (reference sequence). This CDR3 is 13 amino acids long. J was trimmed by 5 bases and V by 4 bases; bases with no gene match: 3. The CDR3 sequence is CATSIDRGTEAFF. The CDR3 nucleotides are TGTGCCACCAGCATAGACAGGGGTACTGAAGCTTTCTTT.

This chain connects TRBV5-1 to TRBJ1-1; D ambiguous. Germline lookup yields CDR1 SGHRS and CDR2 YFSETQ. The V end was cut by 2 bases, the J end by 0 bases, with 8 bases between. The length of the CDR3 is 14 residues. In DNA, the CDR3 is TGCGCCAGCAGCTTTACGGCTATGAACACTGAAGCTTTCTTT. Its translation: CASSFTAMNTEAFF.

This chain connects TRBV6-5 to TRBJ2-7; 10 positions match TRBD1. Trimming removed 0 bases from V and 3 bases from J; junction bases left unmatched: 8. The CDR3 loop spans 17 amino acids. Germline V gene sequence: CDR1 MNHEY, CDR2 SVGAGI. In nucleotides, the CDR3 is TGTGCCAGCAGTTACTCCTCCGGGACAGGGGTAAACTACGAGCAGTACTTC. Translated, it gives CASSYSSGTGVNYEQYF.

This clonotype was detected only a few times. The chain is built from TRBV4-1 and TRBJ2-2, with TRBD1 as a possible D gene (5 bases). Germline CDR1 MGHRA, CDR2 YSYEKL. CDR3 length: 16 residues. V was shortened by 1 base and J by 2 bases, with 11 bases between the two germline ends. The CDR3 sequence: CASSQGKGSNTGELFF. CDR3 DNA sequence: TGCGCCAGCAGCCAAGGGAAGGGGTCAAACACCGGGGAGCTGTTTTTT.

This clonotype was counted only a few times. The gene calls are TRBV11-2 and TRBJ2-1; possible D gene TRBD1, 6 bases. CDR1 SGHAT and CDR2 FQNNGV come from the germline V gene. The CDR3 consists of 19 residues. With 0 bases removed from V and 0 bases from J, the gap between germline ends came to 18 bases. For the CDR3, the DNA is TGTGCCAGCAGCTTAGATCCTAAGGCGGAAGGGGGCTCCTACAATGAGCAGTTCTTC. It translates to CASSLDPKAEGGSYNEQFF.

V usage is TRBV12-3 or TRBV12-4 and J usage is TRBJ1-1; D perhaps matches TRBD1 (5 bases). This CDR3 is built from 17 residues. V lost 0 bases and J lost 0, with 14 bases in between. The CDR3 loop reads CASSLAVWGGVNTEAFF. CDR3 DNA sequence: TGTGCCAGCAGTTTAGCGGTCTGGGGGGGGGTGAACACTGAAGCTTTCTTT.